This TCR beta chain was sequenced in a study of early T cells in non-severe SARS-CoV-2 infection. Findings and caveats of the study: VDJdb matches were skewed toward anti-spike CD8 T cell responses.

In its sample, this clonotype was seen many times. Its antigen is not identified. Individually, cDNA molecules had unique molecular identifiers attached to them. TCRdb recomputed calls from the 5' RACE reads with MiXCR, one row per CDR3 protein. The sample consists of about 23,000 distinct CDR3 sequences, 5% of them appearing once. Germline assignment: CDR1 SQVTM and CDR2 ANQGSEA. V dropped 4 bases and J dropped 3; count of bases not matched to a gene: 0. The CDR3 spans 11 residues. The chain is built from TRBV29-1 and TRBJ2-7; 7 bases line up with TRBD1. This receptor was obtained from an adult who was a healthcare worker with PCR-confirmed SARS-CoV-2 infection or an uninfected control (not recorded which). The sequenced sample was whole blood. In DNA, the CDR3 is TGCAGCGTTGGGGACAGCTACGAGCAGTACTTC. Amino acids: CSVGDSYEQYF.